These 17 T cell receptor beta chains originate from one sample sequenced in a study of blood T cell repertoires in COVID-19. TCRdb's table, derived via immunoSEQ multiplex PCR, lists solely in-frame clones and lacks some. The data hold under 250,000 clones, with around four fifths observed a single time. The sequencing sample was made of peripheral blood. The origin of the receptors is a woman in her 50s with acute or convalescent COVID-19.

The rearrangement uses TRBV28 and TRBJ1-2, with a weak D call TRBD1 (5 bases). The V gene lost 8 bases and the J gene lost 3 bases, with 13 bases spanning the gap. The CDR3 runs to 13 residues. CDR1 is MDHEN and CDR2 is SYDVKM in the germline V gene. The CDR3 protein is CASGGGPYYGYTF. The DNA of the CDR3 is TGTGCCAGCGGGGGAGGTCCCTACTATGGCTACACCTTC.

The gene calls are TRBV6-5 and TRBJ2-7; D might be TRBD2 (5 bases). Trimming took 4 bases from V and 7 from J, leaving 14 bases between them. Germline CDR1 reads MNHEY; CDR2 reads SVGAGI. The CDR3 is made up of 13 amino acids. In nucleotides, the CDR3 is TGTGCCAGCAGTTCCCTTAGGACGGGGGAGCAGTACTTC. Amino acids: CASSSLRTGEQYF.

V is TRBV27 and J is TRBJ1-3, with 7 bases fitting TRBD1. The CDR3 totals 15 residues. The germline gives CDR1 MNHEY, CDR2 SMNVEV (reference sequence). V shed 5 bases and J 1 base; nucleotides not matched to a gene: 5. CDR3: CASSRQGKSGNTIYF. The CDR3 bases are TGTGCCAGCAGTCGACAGGGCAAATCTGGAAACACCATATATTTT.

The rearrangement links TRBV4-2 to TRBJ2-5, with 9 bases fitting TRBD2. The CDR3 totals 14 residues. Looked up from germline, CDR1 is LGHNA and CDR2 is YNFKEQ. The ends lost 4 bases at V and 2 bases at J; junction bases unmatched: 2. CDR3: CASSPSGIQETQYF. For the CDR3, the DNA is TGTGCCAGCAGCCCTAGCGGGATACAAGAGACCCAGTACTTC.

The genes are TRBV28 and TRBJ1-4; weak D call: TRBD1 (5 bases). V shed 7 bases and J shed 1 base, with 13 bases lying between them. Germline loops: CDR1 MDHEN, CDR2 SYDVKM. The CDR3 totals 15 residues. CDR3 sequence reads: CASTTGGGTNEKLFF. In DNA, the CDR3 is TGTGCCAGCACAACCGGGGGGGGAACTAATGAAAAACTGTTTTTT.

V usage is TRBV19 and J usage is TRBJ2-4; 14 positions match TRBD2. The CDR3 sequence is 17 residues long. Germline V gene data show CDR1 as LNHDA and CDR2 as SQIVND (reference sequence). Unmatched junction bases numbered 5, after V lost 6 bases and J lost 1 base. This chain's CDR3 is CASRGLAGGVAKNIQYF. CDR3 DNA sequence: TGTGCCAGTAGAGGACTAGCGGGAGGAGTTGCCAAAAACATTCAGTACTTC. Variable domain in full (rest from reference TRBV19 and TRBJ2-4): DGGITQSPKYLFRKEGQNVTLSCEQNLNHDAMYWYRQDPGQGLRLIYYSQIVNDFQKGDIAEGYSVSREKKESFPLTVTSAQKNPTAFYLCASRGLAGGVAKNIQYFGAGTRLSVL.

The sample holds a few counts of this clone. The rearrangement joins TRBV19 to TRBJ1-1, with no clear D. Germline CDR1 LNHDA, CDR2 SQIVND (reference sequence). This CDR3 spans 15 amino acids. The V end was cut by 3 bases, the J end by 4 bases, with 15 bases between. This chain's CDR3 is CASSMVERGSTEAFF. The CDR3 nucleotides read TGTGCCAGTAGTATGGTGGAAAGAGGTTCCACTGAAGCTTTCTTT.

This clone appeared a single time. The V and J genes are TRBV4-2 and TRBJ2-3; a possible D gene is TRBD1 (5 bases). From germline, CDR1 is LGHNA and CDR2 YNFKEQ. The CDR3 extends over 15 amino acids. Trimming left V 4 bases short and J 5 bases short, with 16 bases between. Written as DNA, the CDR3 is TGTGCCAGCAGCCCAGGGCCTGAAGCCCAAGATACGCAGTATTTT. Translating it yields CASSPGPEAQDTQYF.

CDR3 DNA: TGTGCCAGTAGTATACGACTAGCGGGAGGCTCAGATACGCAGTATTTT. Amino acids: CASSIRLAGGSDTQYF. The J gene is TRBJ2-3, the V gene TRBV19; TRBD2 matches at 13 bases. Germline CDR1 reads LNHDA; CDR2 reads SQIVND (reference sequence). The V and J ends lost 2 bases and 4 bases, in that order; junction bases with no gene match: 3. This CDR3 comprises 16 residues.

The rearrangement links TRBV9 to TRBJ1-3; D possibly corresponds to TRBD1 (6 bases). In germline, CDR1 is SGDLS, CDR2 YYNGEE. The V end was cut by 0 bases, the J end by 4 bases, with 8 bases between. The CDR3 is 14 residues long. The CDR3 sequence: CASSVGQEGNTIYF. The CDR3 DNA reads as TGTGCCAGCAGCGTAGGACAGGAAGGAAACACCATATATTTT. Looking up the rest from reference TRBV9 and TRBJ1-3 gives the full variable domain: DSGVTQTPKHLITATGQRVTLRCSPRSGDLSVYWYQQSLDQGLQFLIQYYNGEERAKGNILERFSAQQFPDLHSELNLSSLELGDSALYFCASSVGQEGNTIYFGEGSWLTVV.

The chain carries TRBV18 and TRBJ1-2; TRBD1 is a possible D gene (5 bases). There are 13 residues in the CDR3. V lost 3 bases and J 7 bases, leaving 12 bases between the germline ends. Germline V CDR1 and CDR2: KGHSH, LQKENI. Written as DNA, the CDR3 is TGTGCCAGCTCACCTCAAGGGGCGAGTGGCTACACCTTC. Residues: CASSPQGASGYTF.

V usage is TRBV14 and J usage is TRBJ2-1; D unclear. Deletions cut 0 bases from V and 4 bases from J, with 16 bases between. Per the germline V gene, CDR1 is SGHDN and CDR2 is FVKESK. The CDR3 sequence is 17 residues long. For the CDR3, the DNA is TGTGCCAGCAGCCAAGATGAGTACCTAGGATTGTACAATGAGCAGTTCTTC. Encoded protein: CASSQDEYLGLYNEQFF.

The chain is built from TRBV19 and TRBJ1-1; 7 bases are a match to TRBD1. With V trimmed by 3 bases and J by 6 bases, 16 bases remained unmatched. Germline-derived CDR1 and CDR2 are LNHDA and SQIVND (reference sequence). This CDR3 contains 17 residues. The DNA of the CDR3 is TGTGCCAGTAGTATTACAGGGGCATCGCCCCAATATCCTGAAGCTTTCTTT. Translated, it gives CASSITGASPQYPEAFF.

CDR3 sequence: CASSLGPGGGIYEQYF. In DNA, the CDR3 is TGTGCCAGCAGCTTGGGGCCCGGGGGGGGCATCTACGAGCAGTACTTC. The V gene is TRBV5-5, the J gene TRBJ2-7; TRBD2 matches at 8 bases. There are 16 residues in the CDR3. J gave up 3 bases and V 0 bases, and 8 bases lay outside the gene matches. Germline V lookup: CDR1 SGHKS, CDR2 YYEKEE (reference sequence).

The chain employs TRBV7-6 and TRBJ2-1; 14 bases align to TRBD2. The germline V gene has CDR1 SGHVS and CDR2 FNYEAQ. This CDR3 contains 18 residues. The V and J ends lost 2 bases and 8 bases, in that order; junction bases with no gene match: 11. The CDR3 region has the DNA TGTGCCAGCAGCTTATACTCCGGGACTAGCGGGAGAATCGATGAGCAGTTCTTC. It encodes CASSLYSGTSGRIDEQFF.

The V gene is TRBV5-1, the J gene TRBJ2-2; D ambiguous. The CDR3 runs to 16 residues. The V end lost 0 bases, the J end lost 5 bases, and 14 bases lay between the germline ends. Germline CDR1 is SGHRS and CDR2 is YFSETQ. CDR3 loop: CASSLDNLVVTGELFF. CDR3 bases: TGCGCCAGCAGCTTGGACAACCTTGTGGTAACCGGGGAGCTGTTTTTT. Full variable domain (remainder filled in from reference TRBV5-1 and TRBJ2-2): KAGVTQTPRYLIKTRGQQVTLSCSPISGHRSVSWYQQTPGQGLQFLFEYFSETQRNKGNFPGRFSGRQFSNSRSEMNVSTLELGDSALYLCASSLDNLVVTGELFFGEGSRLTVL.

The gene calls are TRBV28 and TRBJ2-7; the D gene is possibly TRBD1 (6 bases). Trimming took off 7 bases at V and 1 base at J, with 11 bases between the two ends. CDR1 and CDR2 from the germline V gene are MDHEN and SYDVKM. There are 13 residues in the CDR3. The CDR3 here is CASTSGTSYEQYF. The CDR3 DNA sequence: TGTGCCAGCACCTCCGGGACATCCTACGAGCAGTACTTC.